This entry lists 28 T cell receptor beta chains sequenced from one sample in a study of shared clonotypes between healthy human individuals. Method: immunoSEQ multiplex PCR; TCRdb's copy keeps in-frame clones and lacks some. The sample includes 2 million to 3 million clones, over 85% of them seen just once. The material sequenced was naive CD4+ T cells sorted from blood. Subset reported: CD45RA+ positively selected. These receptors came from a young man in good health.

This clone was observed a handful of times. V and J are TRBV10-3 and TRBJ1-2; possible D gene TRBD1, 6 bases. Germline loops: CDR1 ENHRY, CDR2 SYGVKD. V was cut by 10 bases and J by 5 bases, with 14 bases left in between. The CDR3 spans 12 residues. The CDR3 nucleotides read TGTGCCACCCACGGGGGCGCATATGGCTACACCTTC. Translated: CATHGGAYGYTF.

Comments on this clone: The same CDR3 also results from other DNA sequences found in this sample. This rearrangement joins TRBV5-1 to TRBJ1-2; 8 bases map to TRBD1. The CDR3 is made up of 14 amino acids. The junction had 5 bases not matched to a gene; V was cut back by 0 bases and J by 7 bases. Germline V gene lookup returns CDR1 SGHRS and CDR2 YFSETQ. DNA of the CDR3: TGCGCCAGCAGCTTGGGGCAGGGGGCGTCTGGCTACACCTTC. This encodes CASSLGQGASGYTF.

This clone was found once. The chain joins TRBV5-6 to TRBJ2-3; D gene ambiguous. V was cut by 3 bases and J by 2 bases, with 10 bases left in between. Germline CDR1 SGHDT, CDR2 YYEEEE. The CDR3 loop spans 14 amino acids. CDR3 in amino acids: CASSSRTATDTQYF. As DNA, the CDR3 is TGTGCCAGCAGCTCCCGGACCGCCACAGATACGCAGTATTTT.

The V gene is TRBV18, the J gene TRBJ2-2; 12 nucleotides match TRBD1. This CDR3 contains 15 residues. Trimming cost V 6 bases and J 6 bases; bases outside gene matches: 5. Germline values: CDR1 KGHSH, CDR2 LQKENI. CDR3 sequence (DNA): TGTGCCAGCTCGACGGGACAGGGGGCTTCCGGGGAGCTGTTTTTT. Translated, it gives CASSTGQGASGELFF. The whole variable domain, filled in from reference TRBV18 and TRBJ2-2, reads NAGVMQNPRHLVRRRGQEARLRCSPMKGHSHVYWYRQLPEEGLKFMVYLQKENIIDESGMPKERFSAEFPKEGPSILRIQQVVRGDSAAYFCASSTGQGASGELFFGEGSRLTVL.

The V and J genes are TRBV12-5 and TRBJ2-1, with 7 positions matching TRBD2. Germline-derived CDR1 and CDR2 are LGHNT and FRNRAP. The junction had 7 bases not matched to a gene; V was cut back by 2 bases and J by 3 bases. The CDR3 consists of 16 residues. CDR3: CASGLITGLFYNEQFF. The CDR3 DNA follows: TGTGCTAGTGGTTTGATCACGGGACTATTCTACAATGAGCAGTTCTTC.

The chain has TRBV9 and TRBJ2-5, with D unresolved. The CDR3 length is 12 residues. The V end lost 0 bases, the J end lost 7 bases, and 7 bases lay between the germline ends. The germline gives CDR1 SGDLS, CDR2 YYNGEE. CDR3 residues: CASSVDSVTQYF. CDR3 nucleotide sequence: TGTGCCAGCAGCGTAGATTCGGTGACCCAGTACTTC.

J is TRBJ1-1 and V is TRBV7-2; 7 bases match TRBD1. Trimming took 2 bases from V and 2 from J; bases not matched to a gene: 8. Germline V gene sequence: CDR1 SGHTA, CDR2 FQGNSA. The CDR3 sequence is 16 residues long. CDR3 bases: TGTGCCAGCAGCTTAAGGGGGACAGTGGGAAACACTGAAGCTTTCTTT. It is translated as CASSLRGTVGNTEAFF.

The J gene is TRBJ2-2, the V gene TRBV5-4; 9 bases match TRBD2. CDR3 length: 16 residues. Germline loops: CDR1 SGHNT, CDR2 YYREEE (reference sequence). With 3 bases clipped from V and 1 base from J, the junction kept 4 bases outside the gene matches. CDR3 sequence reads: CASSSYSGGNTGELFF. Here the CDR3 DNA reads TGTGCCAGCAGCTCCTATAGCGGGGGGAACACCGGGGAGCTGTTTTTT.

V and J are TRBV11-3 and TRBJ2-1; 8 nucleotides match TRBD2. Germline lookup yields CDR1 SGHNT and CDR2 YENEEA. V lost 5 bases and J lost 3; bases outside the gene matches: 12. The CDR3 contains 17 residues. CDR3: CASSQRKERENYNEQFF. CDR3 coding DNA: TGTGCCAGCAGCCAACGAAAGGAGCGGGAGAACTACAATGAGCAGTTCTTC. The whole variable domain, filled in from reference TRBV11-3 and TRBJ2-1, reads EAGVVQSPRYKIIEKKQPVAFWCNPISGHNTLYWYLQNLGQGPELLIRYENEEAVDDSQLPKDRFSAERLKGVDSTLKIQPAELGDSAVYLCASSQRKERENYNEQFFGPGTRLTVL.

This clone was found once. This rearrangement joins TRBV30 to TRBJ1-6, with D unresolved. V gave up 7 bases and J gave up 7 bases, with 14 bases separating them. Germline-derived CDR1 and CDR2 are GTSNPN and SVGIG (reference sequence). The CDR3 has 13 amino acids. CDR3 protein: CALCQTENSPLHF. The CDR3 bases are TGTGCCTTATGTCAGACGGAAAATTCACCCCTCCACTTT. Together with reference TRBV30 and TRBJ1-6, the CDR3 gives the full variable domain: SQTIHQWPATLVQPVGSPLSLECTVEGTSNPNLYWYRQAAGRGLQLLFYSVGIGQISSEVPQNLSASRPQDRQFILSSKKLLLSDSGFYLCALCQTENSPLHFGNGTRLTVT.

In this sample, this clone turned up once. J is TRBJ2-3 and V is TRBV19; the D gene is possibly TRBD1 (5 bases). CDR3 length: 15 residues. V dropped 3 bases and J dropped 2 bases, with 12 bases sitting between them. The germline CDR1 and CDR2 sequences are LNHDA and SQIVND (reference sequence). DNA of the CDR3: TGTGCCAGTAGTATGCAGGGCCGATACACAGATACGCAGTATTTT. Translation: CASSMQGRYTDTQYF.

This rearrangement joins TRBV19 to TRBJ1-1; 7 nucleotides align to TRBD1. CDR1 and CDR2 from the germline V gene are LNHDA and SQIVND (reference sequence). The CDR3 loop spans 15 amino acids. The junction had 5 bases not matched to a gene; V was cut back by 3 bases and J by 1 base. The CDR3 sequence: CASSMGTERNTEAFF. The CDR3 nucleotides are TGTGCCAGTAGTATGGGGACAGAACGGAACACTGAAGCTTTCTTT.

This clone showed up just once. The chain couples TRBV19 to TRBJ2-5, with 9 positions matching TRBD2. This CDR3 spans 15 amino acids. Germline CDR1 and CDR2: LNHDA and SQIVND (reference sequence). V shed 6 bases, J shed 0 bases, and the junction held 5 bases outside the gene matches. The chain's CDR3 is CASSPGLAYQETQYF. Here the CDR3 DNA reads TGTGCCAGTAGCCCGGGACTAGCATACCAAGAGACCCAGTACTTC.

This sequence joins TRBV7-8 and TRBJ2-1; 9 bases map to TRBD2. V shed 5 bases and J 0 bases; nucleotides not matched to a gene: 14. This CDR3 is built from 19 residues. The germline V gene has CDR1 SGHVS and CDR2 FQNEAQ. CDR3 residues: CASSVPRASGVSSYNEQFF. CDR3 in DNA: TGTGCCAGCAGCGTACCCCGGGCTAGCGGGGTCAGCTCCTACAATGAGCAGTTCTTC.

The CDR3 bases are TGCGCCAGCAGAGGCAGGTCTAGCACAGATACGCAGTATTTT. It yields the protein CASRGRSSTDTQYF. The genes are TRBV5-1 and TRBJ2-3; D gene uncertain. The V gene's germline CDR1 is SGHRS and CDR2 YFSETQ. Trimming shortened V by 5 bases and J by 0 bases, and 10 bases separated the two germline ends. The CDR3 extends over 14 amino acids.

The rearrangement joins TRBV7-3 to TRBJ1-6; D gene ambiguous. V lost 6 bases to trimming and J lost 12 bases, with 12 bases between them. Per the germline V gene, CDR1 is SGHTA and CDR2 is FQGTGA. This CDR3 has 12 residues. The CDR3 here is CASRPPSQPLHF. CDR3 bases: TGTGCCAGCAGGCCTCCAAGCCAACCCCTCCACTTT.

CDR3 sequence reads: CASTPSSGRATDTQYF. Here the CDR3 DNA reads TGTGCCAGCACCCCTTCTAGCGGGAGGGCCACAGATACGCAGTATTTT. J is TRBJ2-3 and V is TRBV18; 12 nucleotides line up with TRBD2. Trimming at V came to 8 bases and at J to 2 bases, leaving 8 bases not matched to a gene. From germline, CDR1 is KGHSH and CDR2 LQKENI. The CDR3 length is 16 residues. The whole variable domain, remainder taken from reference TRBV18 and TRBJ2-3, is NAGVMQNPRHLVRRRGQEARLRCSPMKGHSHVYWYRQLPEEGLKFMVYLQKENIIDESGMPKERFSAEFPKEGPSILRIQQVVRGDSAAYFCASTPSSGRATDTQYFGPGTRLTVL.

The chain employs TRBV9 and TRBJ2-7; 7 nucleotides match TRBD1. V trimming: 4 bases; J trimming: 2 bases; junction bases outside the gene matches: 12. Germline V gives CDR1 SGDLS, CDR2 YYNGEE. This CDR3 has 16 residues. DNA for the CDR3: TGTGCCAGCAGCAATAGGGACAGCAGGCCCCCCTACGAGCAGTACTTC. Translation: CASSNRDSRPPYEQYF.

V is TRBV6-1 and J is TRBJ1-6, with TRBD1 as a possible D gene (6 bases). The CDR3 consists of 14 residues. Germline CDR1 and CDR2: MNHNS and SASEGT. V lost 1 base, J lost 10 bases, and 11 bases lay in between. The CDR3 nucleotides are TGTGCCAGCAGTGAAGGACAGGCAAGGTCACCCCTCCACTTT. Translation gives CASSEGQARSPLHF.

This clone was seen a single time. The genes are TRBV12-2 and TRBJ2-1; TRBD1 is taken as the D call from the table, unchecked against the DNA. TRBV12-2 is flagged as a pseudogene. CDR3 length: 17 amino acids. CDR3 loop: CASRLDLQGAQGREQFF. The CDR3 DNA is TGTGCAAGTCGCTTAGACTTACAGGGGGCGCAGGGCCGGGAGCAGTTCTTC.

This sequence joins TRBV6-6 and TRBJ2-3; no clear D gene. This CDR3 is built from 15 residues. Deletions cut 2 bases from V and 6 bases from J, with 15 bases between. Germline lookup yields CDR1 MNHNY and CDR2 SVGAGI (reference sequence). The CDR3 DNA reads TGTGCCAGCAGTTACGGGCGGCCCCTCGTTGATACGCAGTATTTT. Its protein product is CASSYGRPLVDTQYF.

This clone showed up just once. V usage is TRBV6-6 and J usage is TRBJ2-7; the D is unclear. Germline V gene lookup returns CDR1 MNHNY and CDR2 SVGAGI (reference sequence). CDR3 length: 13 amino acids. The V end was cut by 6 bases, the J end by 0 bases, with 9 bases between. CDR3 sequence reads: CASSRSFSYEQYF. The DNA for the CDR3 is TGTGCCAGCAGCCGCAGCTTCTCCTACGAGCAGTACTTC.

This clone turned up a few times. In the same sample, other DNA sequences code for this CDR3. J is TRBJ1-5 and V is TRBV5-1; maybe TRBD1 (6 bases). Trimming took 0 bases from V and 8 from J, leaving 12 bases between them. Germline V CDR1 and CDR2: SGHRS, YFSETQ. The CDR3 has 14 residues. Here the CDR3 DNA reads TGCGCCAGCAGCTTGGAAGGGGGGAGAGAGCCCCAGCATTTT. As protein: CASSLEGGREPQHF.

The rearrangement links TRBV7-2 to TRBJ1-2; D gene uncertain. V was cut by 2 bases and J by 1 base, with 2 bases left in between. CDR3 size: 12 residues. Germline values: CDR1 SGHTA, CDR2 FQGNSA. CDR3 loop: CASSLYNYGYTF. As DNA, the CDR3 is TGTGCCAGCAGCTTATATAACTATGGCTACACCTTC.

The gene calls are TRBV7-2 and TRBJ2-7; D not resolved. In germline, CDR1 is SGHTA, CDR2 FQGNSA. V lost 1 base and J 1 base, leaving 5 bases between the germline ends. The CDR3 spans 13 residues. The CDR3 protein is CASSLDPSYEQYF. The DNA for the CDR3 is TGTGCCAGCAGCTTAGACCCTTCCTACGAGCAGTACTTC.

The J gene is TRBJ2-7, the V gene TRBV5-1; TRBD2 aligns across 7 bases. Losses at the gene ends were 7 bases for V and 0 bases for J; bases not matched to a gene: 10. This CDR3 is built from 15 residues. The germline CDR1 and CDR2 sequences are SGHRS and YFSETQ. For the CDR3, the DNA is TGCGCCAGCCAACCGACAGCGGGAAACTCCTACGAGCAGTACTTC. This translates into CASQPTAGNSYEQYF.

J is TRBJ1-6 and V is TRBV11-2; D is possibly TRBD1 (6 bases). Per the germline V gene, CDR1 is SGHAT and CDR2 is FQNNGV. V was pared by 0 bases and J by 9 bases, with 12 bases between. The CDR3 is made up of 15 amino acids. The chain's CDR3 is CASSLEAGVFSPLHF. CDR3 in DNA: TGTGCCAGCAGCTTAGAGGCAGGGGTGTTTTCACCCCTCCACTTT. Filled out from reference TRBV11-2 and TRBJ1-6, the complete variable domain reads EAGVAQSPRYKIIEKRQSVAFWCNPISGHATLYWYQQILGQGPKLLIQFQNNGVVDDSQLPKDRFSAERLKGVDSTLKIQPAKLEDSAVYLCASSLEAGVFSPLHFGNGTRLTVT.

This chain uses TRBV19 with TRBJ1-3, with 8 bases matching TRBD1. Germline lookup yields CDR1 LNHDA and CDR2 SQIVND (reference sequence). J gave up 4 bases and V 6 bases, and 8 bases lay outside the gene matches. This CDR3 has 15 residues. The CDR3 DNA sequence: TGTGCCAGTAGATCTACAGGGGGGCAAGGAAACACCATATATTTT. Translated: CASRSTGGQGNTIYF.